What follows is one T cell receptor (beta chain) and its context. V lost 0 bases and J lost 2, with 12 bases in between. The V gene's germline CDR1 is SGHKS and CDR2 YYEKEE (reference sequence). This CDR3 is 15 amino acids long. Only in-frame clones appear in the TCRdb table, and some are missing; sequencing was by immunoSEQ multiplex PCR. The sample lists approximately 200,000 clones; more than 75% were seen once. This study enrolled people aged about 18 to 100 from under 25 US geographic areas. For recovered donors of Cohort 3, there were two negative PCRs, clearance, or symptom resolution. This entry belongs to a study of blood T cell repertoires in COVID-19. About the research overall: T cells, B-cell-depleted T cells, or PBMCs provided the cDNA or gDNA that served as material.

The sample consisted of PBMCs or T cells enriched from blood (not recorded which). This clonotype was sampled from a woman between 25 and 40 years old who had recovered from COVID-19. The V call is TRBV5-5, the J call TRBJ2-7, with TRBD2 as a possible D gene (5 bases). CDR3 bases: TGTGCCAGCAGCTTGGCTACGGGATACGCCTACGAGCAGTACTTC. Its translation: CASSLATGYAYEQYF.